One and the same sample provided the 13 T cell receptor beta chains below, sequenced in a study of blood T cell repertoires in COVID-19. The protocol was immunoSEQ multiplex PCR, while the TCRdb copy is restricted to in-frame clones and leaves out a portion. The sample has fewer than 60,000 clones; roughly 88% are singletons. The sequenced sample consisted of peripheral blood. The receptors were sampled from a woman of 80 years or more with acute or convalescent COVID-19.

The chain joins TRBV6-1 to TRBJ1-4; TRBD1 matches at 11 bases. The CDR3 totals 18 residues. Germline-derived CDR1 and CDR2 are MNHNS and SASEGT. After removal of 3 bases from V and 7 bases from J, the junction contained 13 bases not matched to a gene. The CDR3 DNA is TGTGCCAGCAGTGAGTTCCGCCTCGGACAGGGGGCATCTGAAAAACTGTTTTTT. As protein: CASSEFRLGQGASEKLFF.

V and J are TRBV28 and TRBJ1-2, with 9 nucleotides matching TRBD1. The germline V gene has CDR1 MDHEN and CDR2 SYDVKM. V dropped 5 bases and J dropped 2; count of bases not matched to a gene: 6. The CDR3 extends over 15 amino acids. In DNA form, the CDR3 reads TGTGCCAGCAGTCCCCGGGACAGGGAAAACTATGGCTACACCTTC. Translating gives CASSPRDRENYGYTF.

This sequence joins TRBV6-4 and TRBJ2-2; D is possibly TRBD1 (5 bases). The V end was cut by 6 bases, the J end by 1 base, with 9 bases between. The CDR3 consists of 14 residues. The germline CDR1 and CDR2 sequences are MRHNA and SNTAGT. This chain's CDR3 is CASRLQGNTGELFF. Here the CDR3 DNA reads TGTGCCAGCAGATTGCAGGGGAACACCGGGGAGCTGTTTTTT.

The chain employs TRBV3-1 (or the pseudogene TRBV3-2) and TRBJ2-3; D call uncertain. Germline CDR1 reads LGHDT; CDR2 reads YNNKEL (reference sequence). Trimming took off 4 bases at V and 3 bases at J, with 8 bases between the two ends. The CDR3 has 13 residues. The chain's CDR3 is CASSPTRTDTQYF. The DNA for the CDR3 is TGTGCCAGCAGCCCAACACGAACAGATACGCAGTATTTT.

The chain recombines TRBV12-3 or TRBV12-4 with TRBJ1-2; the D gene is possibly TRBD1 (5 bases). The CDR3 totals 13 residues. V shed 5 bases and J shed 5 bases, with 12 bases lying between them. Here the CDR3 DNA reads TGTGCCAGCAGTCCAGACAGTCTGTATGGCTACACCTTC. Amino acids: CASSPDSLYGYTF.

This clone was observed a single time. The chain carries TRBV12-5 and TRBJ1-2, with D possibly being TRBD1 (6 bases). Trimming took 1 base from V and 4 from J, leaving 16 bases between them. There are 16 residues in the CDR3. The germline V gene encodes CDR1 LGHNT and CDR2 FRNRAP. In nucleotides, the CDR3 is TGTGCTAGTGGTTTGGCACCCGGGACAACCACCTATGGCTACACCTTC. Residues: CASGLAPGTTTYGYTF.

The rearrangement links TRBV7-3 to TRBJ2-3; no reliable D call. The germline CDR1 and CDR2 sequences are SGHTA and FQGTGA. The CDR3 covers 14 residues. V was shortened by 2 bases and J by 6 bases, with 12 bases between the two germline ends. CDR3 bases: TGTGCCAGCAGCTTAGGGCTGCAGACGGATACGCAGTATTTT. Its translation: CASSLGLQTDTQYF.

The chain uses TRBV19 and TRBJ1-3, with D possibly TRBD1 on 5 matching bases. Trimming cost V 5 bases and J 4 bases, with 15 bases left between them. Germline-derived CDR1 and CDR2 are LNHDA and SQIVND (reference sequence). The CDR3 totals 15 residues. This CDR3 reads CASSHQGRTGNTIYF. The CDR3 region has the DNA TGTGCCAGTAGTCATCAGGGCCGTACCGGAAACACCATATATTTT. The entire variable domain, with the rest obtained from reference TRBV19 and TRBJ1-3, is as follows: DGGITQSPKYLFRKEGQNVTLSCEQNLNHDAMYWYRQDPGQGLRLIYYSQIVNDFQKGDIAEGYSVSREKKESFPLTVTSAQKNPTAFYLCASSHQGRTGNTIYFGEGSWLTVV.

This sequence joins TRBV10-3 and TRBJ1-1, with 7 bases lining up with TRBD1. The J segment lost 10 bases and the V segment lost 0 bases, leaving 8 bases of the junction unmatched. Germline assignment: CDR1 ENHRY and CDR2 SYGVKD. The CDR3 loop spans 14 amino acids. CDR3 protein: CAISESEAGGSAFF. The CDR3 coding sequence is TGTGCCATCAGTGAGTCCGAGGCAGGGGGTTCAGCTTTCTTT.

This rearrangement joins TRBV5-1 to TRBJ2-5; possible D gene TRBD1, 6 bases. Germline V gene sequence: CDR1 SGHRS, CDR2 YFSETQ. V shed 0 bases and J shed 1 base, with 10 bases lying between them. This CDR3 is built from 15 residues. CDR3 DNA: TGCGCCAGCAGCTTGGTCTTGGGGGCCCAAGAGACCCAGTACTTC. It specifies CASSLVLGAQETQYF.

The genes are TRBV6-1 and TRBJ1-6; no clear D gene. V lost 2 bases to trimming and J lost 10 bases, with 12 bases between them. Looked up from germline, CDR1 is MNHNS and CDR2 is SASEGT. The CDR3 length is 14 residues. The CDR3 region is CASSERTEGSPLHF. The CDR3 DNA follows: TGTGCCAGCAGTGAAAGGACTGAGGGATCACCCCTCCACTTT.

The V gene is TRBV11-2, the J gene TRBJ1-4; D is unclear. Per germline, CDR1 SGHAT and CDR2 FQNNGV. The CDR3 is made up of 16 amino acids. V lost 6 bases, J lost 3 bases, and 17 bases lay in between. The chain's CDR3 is CASSYDLEEANEKLFF. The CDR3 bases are TGTGCCAGCAGTTACGATTTGGAGGAAGCTAATGAAAAACTGTTTTTT.

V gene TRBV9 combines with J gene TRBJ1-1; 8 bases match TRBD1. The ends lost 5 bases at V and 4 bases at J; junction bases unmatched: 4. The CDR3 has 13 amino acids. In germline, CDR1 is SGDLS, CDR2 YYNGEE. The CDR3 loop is CASSYDRGTEAFF. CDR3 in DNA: TGTGCCAGCAGTTATGACAGGGGCACTGAAGCTTTCTTT.